This passage covers 8 T cell receptor beta chains from one sample sequenced in a study of shared clonotypes between healthy human individuals. The assay was immunoSEQ multiplex PCR, and TCRdb's table has in-frame clones only and misses some. The sample lists under 2,000,000 clones, roughly 94% occurring once. Cells designated naive CD8 were CD45RO-negative and were positively selected for CCR7, with terminally differentiated effector memory CD45RA+ cells excluded. Input material: naive CD8+ T cells sorted from blood. All receptors derive from a man in his late teens or twenties in good health.

The V and J genes are TRBV7-2 and TRBJ2-7; D unresolved. This CDR3 is 14 amino acids long. Per germline, CDR1 SGHTA and CDR2 FQGNSA. V dropped 1 base and J dropped 2 bases, with 9 bases sitting between them. The CDR3 nucleotides read TGTGCCAGCAGCTTAGATGGCACTCCCTACGAGCAGTACTTC. As protein: CASSLDGTPYEQYF. Based on the CDR3 plus reference TRBV7-2 and TRBJ2-7, the full variable domain is GAGVSQSPSNKVTEKGKDVELRCDPISGHTALYWYRQSLGQGLEFLIYFQGNSAPDKSGLPSDRFSAERTGGSVSTLTIQRTQQEDSAVYLCASSLDGTPYEQYFGPGTRLTVT.

The CDR3 reads CASRLVTYEQYF. CDR3 sequence (DNA): TGTGCAAGTCGCTTAGTAACCTACGAGCAGTACTTC. The genes are TRBV12-2 and TRBJ2-7; TRBD2 was called by the table and not checked on the DNA. TRBV12-2 is flagged as a pseudogene. The CDR3 has 12 amino acids.

CDR3 amino acids: CASRHLDLGIDQPQHF. CDR3 nucleotides: TGCGCCAGCAGACACCTGGACTTGGGCATCGATCAGCCCCAGCATTTT. The J gene is TRBJ1-5, the V gene TRBV4-1; D not resolved. The germline V gene has CDR1 MGHRA and CDR2 YSYEKL. The CDR3 loop spans 16 amino acids. V lost 6 bases and J lost 5, with 20 bases in between.

The gene calls are TRBV6-1 and TRBJ2-7, with D uncertain. Deletions cut 2 bases from V and 2 bases from J, with 16 bases between. Germline CDR1 MNHNS, CDR2 SASEGT. The CDR3 extends over 16 amino acids. CDR3: CASSEWFPKATYEQYF. CDR3 coding DNA: TGTGCCAGCAGTGAATGGTTTCCAAAAGCGACCTACGAGCAGTACTTC.

The rearrangement joins TRBV10-3 to TRBJ2-7; D is ambiguous. Trimming took 4 bases from V and 0 from J, leaving 10 bases between them. This CDR3 is built from 14 residues. Germline loops: CDR1 ENHRY, CDR2 SYGVKD. In nucleotides, the CDR3 is TGTGCCATCAGTGGTTCTACCAGCTCCTACGAGCAGTACTTC. It specifies CAISGSTSSYEQYF.

The chain uses TRBV27 and TRBJ2-7; D possibly matches TRBD1 or TRBD2 (5 bases each). Trimming shortened V by 5 bases and J by 4 bases, and 24 bases separated the two germline ends. Germline CDR1 reads MNHEY; CDR2 reads SMNVEV (reference sequence). The CDR3 is 17 residues long. CDR3 nucleotides: TGTGCCAGCAGTCCCGATTCCGGGACCCACTCAAGGTACGAGCAGTACTTC. Amino acid sequence: CASSPDSGTHSRYEQYF.

The V and J genes are TRBV9 and TRBJ2-3; D is ambiguous. Germline V gives CDR1 SGDLS, CDR2 YYNGEE. The CDR3 totals 13 residues. The germline V and J ends were trimmed by 0 bases and 3 bases, with 5 bases remaining between them. CDR3 DNA sequence: TGTGCCAGCAGCGTAGCTGAGACAGATACGCAGTATTTT. It is translated as CASSVAETDTQYF.

The rearrangement links TRBV7-2 to TRBJ2-5, with unresolved D. CDR3 length: 16 residues. The ends were cut back, 2 bases at V and 2 bases at J, with 15 bases in the middle. Germline CDR1 SGHTA, CDR2 FQGNSA. CDR3 sequence reads: CASSLIGSDGQETQYF. The CDR3 coding sequence is TGTGCCAGCAGCTTAATAGGGTCGGACGGGCAAGAGACCCAGTACTTC.